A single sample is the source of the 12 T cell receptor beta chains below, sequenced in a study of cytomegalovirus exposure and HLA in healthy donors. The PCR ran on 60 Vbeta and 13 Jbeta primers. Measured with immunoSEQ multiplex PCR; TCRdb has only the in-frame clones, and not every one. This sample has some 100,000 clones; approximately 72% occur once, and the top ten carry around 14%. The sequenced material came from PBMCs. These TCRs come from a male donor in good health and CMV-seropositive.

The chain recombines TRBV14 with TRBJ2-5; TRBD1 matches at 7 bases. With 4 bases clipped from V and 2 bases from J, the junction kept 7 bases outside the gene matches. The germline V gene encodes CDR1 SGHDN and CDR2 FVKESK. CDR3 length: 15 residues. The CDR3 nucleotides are TGTGCCAGCAGCCCCTTCCGGGACAGACAAGAGACCCAGTACTTC. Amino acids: CASSPFRDRQETQYF. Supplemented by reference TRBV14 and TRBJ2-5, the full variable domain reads EAGVTQFPSHSVIEKGQTVTLRCDPISGHDNLYWYRRVMGKEIKFLLHFVKESKQDESGMPNNRFLAERTGGTYSTLKVQPAELEDSGVYFCASSPFRDRQETQYFGPGTRLLVL.

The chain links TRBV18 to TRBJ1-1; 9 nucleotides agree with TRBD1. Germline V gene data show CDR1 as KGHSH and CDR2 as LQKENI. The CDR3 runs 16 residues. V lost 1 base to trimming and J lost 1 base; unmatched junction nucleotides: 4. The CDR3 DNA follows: TGTGCCAGCTCACCACTGAGACAGGGGGGGAACACTGAAGCTTTCTTT. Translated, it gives CASSPLRQGGNTEAFF.

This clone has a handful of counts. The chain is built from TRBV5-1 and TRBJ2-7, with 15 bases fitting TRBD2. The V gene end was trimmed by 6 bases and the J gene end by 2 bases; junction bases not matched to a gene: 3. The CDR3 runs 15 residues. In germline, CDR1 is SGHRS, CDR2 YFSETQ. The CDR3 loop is CASTGTSGGPYEQYF. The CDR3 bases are TGCGCCAGCACCGGGACTAGCGGGGGGCCCTACGAGCAGTACTTC.

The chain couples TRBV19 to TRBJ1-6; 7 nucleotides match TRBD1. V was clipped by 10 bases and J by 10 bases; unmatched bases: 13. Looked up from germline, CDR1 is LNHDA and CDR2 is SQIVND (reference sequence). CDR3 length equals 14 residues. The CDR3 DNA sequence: TGTGCCACCGAGCCAGGGGGGATGGGGTCACCCCTCCACTTT. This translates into CATEPGGMGSPLHF.

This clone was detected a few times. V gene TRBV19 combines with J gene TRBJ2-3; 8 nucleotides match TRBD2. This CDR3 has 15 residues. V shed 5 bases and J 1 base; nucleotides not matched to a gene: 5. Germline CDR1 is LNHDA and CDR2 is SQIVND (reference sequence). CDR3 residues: CASSFSGGGTDTQYF. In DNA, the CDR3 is TGTGCCAGTAGTTTCTCGGGGGGGGGCACAGATACGCAGTATTTT.

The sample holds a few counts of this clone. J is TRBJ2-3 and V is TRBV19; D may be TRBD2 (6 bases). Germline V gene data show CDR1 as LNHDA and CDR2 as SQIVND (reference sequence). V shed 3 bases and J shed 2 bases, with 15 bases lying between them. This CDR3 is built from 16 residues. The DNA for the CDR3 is TGTGCCAGTAGTATGGGTTGGGACTCCTACACAGATACGCAGTATTTT. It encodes CASSMGWDSYTDTQYF.

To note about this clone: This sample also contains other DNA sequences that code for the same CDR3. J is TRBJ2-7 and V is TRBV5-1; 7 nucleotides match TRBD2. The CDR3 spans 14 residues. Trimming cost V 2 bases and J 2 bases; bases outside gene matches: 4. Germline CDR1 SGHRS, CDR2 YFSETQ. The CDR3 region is CASSLSGGTYEQYF. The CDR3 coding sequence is TGCGCCAGCAGCTTATCCGGGGGGACCTACGAGCAGTACTTC.

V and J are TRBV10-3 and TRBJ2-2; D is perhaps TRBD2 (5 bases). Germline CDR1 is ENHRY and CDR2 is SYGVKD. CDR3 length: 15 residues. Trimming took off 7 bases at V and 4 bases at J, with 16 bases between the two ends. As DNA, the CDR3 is TGTGCCATCAAAACGGGAAGTCGAGGCACCGGGGAGCTGTTTTTT. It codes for CAIKTGSRGTGELFF.

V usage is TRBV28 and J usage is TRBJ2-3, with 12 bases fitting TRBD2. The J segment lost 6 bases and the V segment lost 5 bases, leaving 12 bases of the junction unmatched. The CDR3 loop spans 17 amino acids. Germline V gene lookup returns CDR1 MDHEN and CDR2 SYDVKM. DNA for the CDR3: TGTGCCAGCAGTCTAAATCTAGCGGGGGGGCAGAGGGATACGCAGTATTTT. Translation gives CASSLNLAGGQRDTQYF.

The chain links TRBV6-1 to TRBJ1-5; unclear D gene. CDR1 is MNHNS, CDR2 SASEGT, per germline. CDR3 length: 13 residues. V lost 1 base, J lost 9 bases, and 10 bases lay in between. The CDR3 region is CASSEERPLPQHF. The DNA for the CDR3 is TGTGCCAGCAGTGAAGAGAGGCCCCTGCCCCAGCATTTT.

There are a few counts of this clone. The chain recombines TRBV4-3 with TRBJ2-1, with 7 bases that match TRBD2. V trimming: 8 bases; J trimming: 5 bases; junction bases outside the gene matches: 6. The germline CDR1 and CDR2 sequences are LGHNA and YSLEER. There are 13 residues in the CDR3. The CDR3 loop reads CASGLTSDNEQFF. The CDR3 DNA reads TGCGCCAGCGGGCTTACTAGCGACAATGAGCAGTTCTTC.

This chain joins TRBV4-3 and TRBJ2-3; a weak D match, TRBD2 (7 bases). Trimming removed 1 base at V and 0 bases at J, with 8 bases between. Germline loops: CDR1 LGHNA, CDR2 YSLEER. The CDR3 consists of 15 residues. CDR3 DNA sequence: TGCGCCAGCAGCCAAGCGGGGGGCAGCACAGATACGCAGTATTTT. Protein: CASSQAGGSTDTQYF.